The 2 T cell receptor beta chains listed next were all sequenced from one sample in a study of human versus mouse CDR3 diversity and MHC coevolution. Here immunoSEQ multiplex PCR was the method, and the copy in TCRdb shows in-frame clones only, minus some. The sample has about 81,000 clones; 80% to 95% are singletons. Sequenced: naive CD4+ T cells from blood. Subset denoted: CD45RO-negative CD62L-positive naive CD4 T cells. Receptors were obtained from a person aged 30 to 70 in good health.

This chain links TRBV30 with TRBJ1-6; 7 positions agree with TRBD1. Germline CDR1 GTSNPN, CDR2 SVGIG (reference sequence). J was trimmed by 0 bases and V by 1 base; bases with no gene match: 15. The CDR3 contains 20 residues. The CDR3 DNA follows: TGTGCCTGGAGTGCCTCGGAGAGGGGGCGTTTAGGCTCCTATAATTCACCCCTCCACTTT. Translation: CAWSASERGRLGSYNSPLHF.

V usage is TRBV18 and J usage is TRBJ2-3, with 14 bases fitting TRBD2. Germline V gives CDR1 KGHSH, CDR2 LQKENI. V lost 1 base and J lost 5; bases outside the gene matches: 5. CDR3 length equals 17 residues. CDR3 sequence: CASSPLGGLAGGDTQYF. DNA of the CDR3: TGTGCCAGCTCACCACTGGGCGGACTAGCGGGAGGAGATACGCAGTATTTT.